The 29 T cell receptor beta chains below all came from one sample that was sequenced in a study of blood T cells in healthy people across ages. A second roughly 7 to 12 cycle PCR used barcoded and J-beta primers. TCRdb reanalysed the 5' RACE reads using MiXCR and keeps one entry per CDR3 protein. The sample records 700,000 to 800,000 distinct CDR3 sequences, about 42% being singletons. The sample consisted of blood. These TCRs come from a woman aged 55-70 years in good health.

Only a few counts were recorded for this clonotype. Here the CDR3 reads CSAHRTGWPSYEQYF. CDR3 nucleotides: TGCAGTGCTCACCGGACAGGGTGGCCTTCCTACGAGCAGTACTTC. V is TRBV20-1 and J is TRBJ2-7, with 8 nucleotides matching TRBD1. The germline V gene has CDR1 DFQATT and CDR2 SNEGSKA (reference sequence). Unmatched junction bases numbered 10, after V lost 5 bases and J lost 1 base. The CDR3 covers 15 residues.

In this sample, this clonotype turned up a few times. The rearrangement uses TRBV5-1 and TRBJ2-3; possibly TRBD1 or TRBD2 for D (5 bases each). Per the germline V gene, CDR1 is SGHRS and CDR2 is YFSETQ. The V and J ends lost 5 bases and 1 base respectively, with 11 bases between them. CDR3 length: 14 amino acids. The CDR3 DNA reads TGCGCCAGCAGTGCCGGGACCCGCACAGATACGCAGTATTTT. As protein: CASSAGTRTDTQYF.

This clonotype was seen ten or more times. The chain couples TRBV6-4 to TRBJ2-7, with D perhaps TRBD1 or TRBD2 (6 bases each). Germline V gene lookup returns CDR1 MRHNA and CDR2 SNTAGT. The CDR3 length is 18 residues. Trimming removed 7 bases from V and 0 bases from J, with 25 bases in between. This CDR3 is CASKGGTIWTRGSYEQYF. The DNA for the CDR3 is TGTGCCAGCAAAGGAGGGACAATTTGGACTCGGGGCTCCTACGAGCAGTACTTC.

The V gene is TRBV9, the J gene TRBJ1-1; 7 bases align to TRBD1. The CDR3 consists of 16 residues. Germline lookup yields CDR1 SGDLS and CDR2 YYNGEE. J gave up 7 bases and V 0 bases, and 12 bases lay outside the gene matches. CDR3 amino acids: CASSVAEQGLNGEAFF. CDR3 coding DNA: TGTGCCAGCAGCGTAGCTGAACAGGGGTTAAACGGTGAAGCTTTCTTT.

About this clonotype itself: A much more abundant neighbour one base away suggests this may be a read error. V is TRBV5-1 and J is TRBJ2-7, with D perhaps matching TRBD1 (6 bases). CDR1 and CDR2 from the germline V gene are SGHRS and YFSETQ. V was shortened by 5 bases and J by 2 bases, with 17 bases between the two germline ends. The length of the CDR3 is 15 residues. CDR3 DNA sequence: TGCGCCAGCAGACAACACGGACAGAGCCCCTACGAGCAGTACTTC. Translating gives CASRQHGQSPYEQYF.

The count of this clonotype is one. The CDR3 protein is CASSEGILETQYF. DNA for the CDR3: TGTGCCAGCAGTGAGGGGATTTTGGAGACCCAGTACTTC. J is TRBJ2-7 and V is TRBV2; no clear D. The closer fit of TRBJ2-5 to the DNA end suggests the J call may be wrong. In germline, CDR1 is SNHLY, CDR2 FYNNEI. The CDR3 contains 13 residues.

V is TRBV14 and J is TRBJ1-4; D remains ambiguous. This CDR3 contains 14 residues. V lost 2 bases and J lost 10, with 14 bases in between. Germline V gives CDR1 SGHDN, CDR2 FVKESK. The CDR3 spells CASSQQSPGGKLFF. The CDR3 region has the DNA TGTGCCAGCAGCCAACAATCCCCAGGAGGAAAACTGTTTTTT.

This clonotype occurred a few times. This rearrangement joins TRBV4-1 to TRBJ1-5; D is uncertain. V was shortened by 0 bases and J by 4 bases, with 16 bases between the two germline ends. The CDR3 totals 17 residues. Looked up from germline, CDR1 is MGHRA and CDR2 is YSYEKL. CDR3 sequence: CASSQEGTGHFNQPQHF. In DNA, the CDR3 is TGCGCCAGCAGCCAAGAAGGTACGGGTCACTTTAATCAGCCCCAGCATTTT.

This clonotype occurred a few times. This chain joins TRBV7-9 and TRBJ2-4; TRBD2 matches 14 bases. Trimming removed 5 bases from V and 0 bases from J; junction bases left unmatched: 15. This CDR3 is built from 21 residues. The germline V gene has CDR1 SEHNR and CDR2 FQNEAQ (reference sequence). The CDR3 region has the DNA TGTGCCAGCAGCCGCATCTTCGGAGGGACTAGCGGGGGACTAGCCAAAAACATTCAGTACTTC. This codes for CASSRIFGGTSGGLAKNIQYF.

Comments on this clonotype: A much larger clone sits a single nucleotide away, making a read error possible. The CDR3 spells CASGLSYSSSTDTQYF. The CDR3, as DNA: TGTGCCAGCGGCTTATCGTACAGCTCTAGCACAGATACGCAGTATTTT. This chain links TRBV7-3 with TRBJ2-3; D is undetermined. Per the germline V gene, CDR1 is SGHTA and CDR2 is FQGTGA. This CDR3 contains 16 residues.

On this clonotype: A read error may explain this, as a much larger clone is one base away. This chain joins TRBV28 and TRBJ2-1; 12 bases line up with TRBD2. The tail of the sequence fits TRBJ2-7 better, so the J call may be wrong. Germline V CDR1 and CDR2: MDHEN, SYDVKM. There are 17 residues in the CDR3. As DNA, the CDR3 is TGTGCCAGCAGTTTATCGACTAGCGGGAGCTCCTACAATGAGCAGTACTTC. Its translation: CASSLSTSGSSYNEQYF.

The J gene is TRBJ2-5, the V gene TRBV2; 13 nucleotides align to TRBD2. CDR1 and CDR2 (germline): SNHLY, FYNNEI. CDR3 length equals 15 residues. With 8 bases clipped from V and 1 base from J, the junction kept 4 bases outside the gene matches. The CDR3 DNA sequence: TGTGCCAGCGCGGGACTAGCGGGGCCCCAAGAGACCCAGTACTTC. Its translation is CASAGLAGPQETQYF.

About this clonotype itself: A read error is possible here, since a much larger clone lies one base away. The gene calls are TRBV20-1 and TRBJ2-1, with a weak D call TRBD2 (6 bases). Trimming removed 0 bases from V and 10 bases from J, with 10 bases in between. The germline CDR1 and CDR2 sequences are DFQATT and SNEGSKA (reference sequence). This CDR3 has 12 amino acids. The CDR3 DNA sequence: TGCAGTGCTAGAGATTGGGGGGACGAGCAGTTCTTC. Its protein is CSARDWGDEQFF.

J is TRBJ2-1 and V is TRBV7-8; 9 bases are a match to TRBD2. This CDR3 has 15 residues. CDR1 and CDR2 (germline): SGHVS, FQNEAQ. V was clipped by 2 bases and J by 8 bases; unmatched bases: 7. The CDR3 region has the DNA TGTGCCAGCAGCTTAATCGGCGGGAGGGAGGATGAGCAGTTCTTC. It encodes CASSLIGGREDEQFF.

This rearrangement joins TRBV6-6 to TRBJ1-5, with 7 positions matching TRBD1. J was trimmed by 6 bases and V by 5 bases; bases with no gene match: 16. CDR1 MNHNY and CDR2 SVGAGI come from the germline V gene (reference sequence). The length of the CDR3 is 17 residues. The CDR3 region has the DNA TGTGCCAGCAGTCCCCCAGGGGGGGCCGCGGAGGGTCAGCCCCAGCATTTT. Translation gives CASSPPGGAAEGQPQHF.

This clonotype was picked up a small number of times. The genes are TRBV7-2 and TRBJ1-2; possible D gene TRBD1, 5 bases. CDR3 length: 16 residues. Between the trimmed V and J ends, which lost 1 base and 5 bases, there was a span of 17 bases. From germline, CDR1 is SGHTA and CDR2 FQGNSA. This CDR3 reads CASSLVSGGEGYGYTF. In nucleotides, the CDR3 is TGTGCCAGCAGCTTAGTGTCTGGAGGGGAAGGTTATGGCTACACCTTC.

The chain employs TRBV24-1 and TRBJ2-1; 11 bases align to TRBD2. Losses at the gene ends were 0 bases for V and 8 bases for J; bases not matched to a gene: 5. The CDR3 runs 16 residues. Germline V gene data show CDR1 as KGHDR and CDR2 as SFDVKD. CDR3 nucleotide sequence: TGTGCCACCAGTGATTTGCTAGCGGGAGGAGGCTATGAGCAGTTCTTC. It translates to CATSDLLAGGGYEQFF.

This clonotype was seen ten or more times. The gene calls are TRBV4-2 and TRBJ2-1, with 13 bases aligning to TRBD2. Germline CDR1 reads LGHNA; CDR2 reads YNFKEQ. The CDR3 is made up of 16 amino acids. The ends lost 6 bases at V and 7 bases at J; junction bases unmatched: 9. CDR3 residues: CASRTTSGGPRNEQFF. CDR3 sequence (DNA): TGTGCCAGCAGGACGACTAGCGGGGGGCCGAGGAATGAGCAGTTCTTC.

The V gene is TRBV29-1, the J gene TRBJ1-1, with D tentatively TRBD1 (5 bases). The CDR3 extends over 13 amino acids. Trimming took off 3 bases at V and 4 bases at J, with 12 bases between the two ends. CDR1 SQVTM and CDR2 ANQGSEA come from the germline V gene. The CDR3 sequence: CSVDRGGGTEAFF. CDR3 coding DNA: TGCAGCGTTGACCGCGGGGGAGGCACTGAAGCTTTCTTT.

The CDR3 reads CSAPTGTGDPYGYTF. CDR3 bases: TGCAGTGCCCCCACCGGGACAGGGGACCCCTATGGCTACACCTTC. The chain couples TRBV20-1 to TRBJ1-2; the match to TRBD1 covers 10 bases. Germline trimming cut 6 bases from V and 4 bases from J; bases unmatched to any gene: 11. Germline CDR1 DFQATT, CDR2 SNEGSKA (reference sequence). The CDR3 runs 15 residues.

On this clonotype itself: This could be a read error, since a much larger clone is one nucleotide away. CDR3 coding DNA: TGTGCCAGCAGGCTCGGAATTACATCCTACGAGCAGTTCTTC. Residues: CASRLGITSYEQFF. The chain recombines TRBV27 with TRBJ2-1, with D unresolved. Germline loops: CDR1 MNHEY, CDR2 SMNVEV (reference sequence). The CDR3 is made up of 14 amino acids. Trimming took 6 bases from V and 10 from J, leaving 19 bases between them.

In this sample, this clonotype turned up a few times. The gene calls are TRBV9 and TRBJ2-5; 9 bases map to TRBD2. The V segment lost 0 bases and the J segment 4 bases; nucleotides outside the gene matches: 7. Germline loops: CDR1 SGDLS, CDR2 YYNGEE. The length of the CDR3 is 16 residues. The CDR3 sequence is CASSVGAGGIGETQYF. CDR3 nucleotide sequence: TGTGCCAGCAGCGTAGGGGCGGGGGGGATAGGAGAGACCCAGTACTTC. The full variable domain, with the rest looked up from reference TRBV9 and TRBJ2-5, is DSGVTQTPKHLITATGQRVTLRCSPRSGDLSVYWYQQSLDQGLQFLIQYYNGEERAKGNILERFSAQQFPDLHSELNLSSLELGDSALYFCASSVGAGGIGETQYFGPGTRLLVL.

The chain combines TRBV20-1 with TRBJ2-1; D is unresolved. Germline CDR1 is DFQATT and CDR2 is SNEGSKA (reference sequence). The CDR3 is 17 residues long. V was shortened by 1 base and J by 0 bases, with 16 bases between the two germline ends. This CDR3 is CSARAPTAVSSYNEQFF. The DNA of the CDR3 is TGCAGTGCTAGAGCCCCTACCGCTGTCTCCTCCTACAATGAGCAGTTCTTC.

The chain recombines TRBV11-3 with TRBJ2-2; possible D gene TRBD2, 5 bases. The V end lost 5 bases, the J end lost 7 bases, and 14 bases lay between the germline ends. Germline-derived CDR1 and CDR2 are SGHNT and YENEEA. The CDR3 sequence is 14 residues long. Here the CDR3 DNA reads TGTGCCAGCAGCCTCACTAGTGGTCTCGGGGAGCTGTTTTTT. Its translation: CASSLTSGLGELFF. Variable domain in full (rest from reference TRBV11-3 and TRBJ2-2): EAGVVQSPRYKIIEKKQPVAFWCNPISGHNTLYWYLQNLGQGPELLIRYENEEAVDDSQLPKDRFSAERLKGVDSTLKIQPAELGDSAVYLCASSLTSGLGELFFGEGSRLTVL.

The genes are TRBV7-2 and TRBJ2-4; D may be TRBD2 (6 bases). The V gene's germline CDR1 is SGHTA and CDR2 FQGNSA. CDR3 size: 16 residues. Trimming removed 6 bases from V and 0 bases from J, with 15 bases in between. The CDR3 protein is CASRLQGGQAKNIQYF. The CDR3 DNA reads TGTGCCAGCAGGCTGCAGGGAGGACAAGCCAAAAACATTCAGTACTTC.

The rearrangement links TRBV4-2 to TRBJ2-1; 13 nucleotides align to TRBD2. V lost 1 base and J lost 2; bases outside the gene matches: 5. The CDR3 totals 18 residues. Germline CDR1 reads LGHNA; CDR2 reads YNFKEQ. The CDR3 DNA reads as TGTGCCAGCAGCCAAGGGACTGGGACTAGCGGGACCTACAATGAGCAGTTCTTC. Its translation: CASSQGTGTSGTYNEQFF.

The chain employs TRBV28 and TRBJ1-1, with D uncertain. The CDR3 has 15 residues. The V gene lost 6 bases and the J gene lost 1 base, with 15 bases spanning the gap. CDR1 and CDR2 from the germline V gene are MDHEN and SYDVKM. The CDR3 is CASRYGPTPNTEAFF. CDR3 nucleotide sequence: TGTGCCAGCAGGTACGGACCGACTCCGAACACTGAAGCTTTCTTT. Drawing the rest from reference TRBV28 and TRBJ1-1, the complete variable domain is DVKVTQSSRYLVKRTGEKVFLECVQDMDHENMFWYRQDPGLGLRLIYFSYDVKMKEKGDIPEGYSVSREKKERFSLILESASTNQTSMYLCASRYGPTPNTEAFFGQGTRLTVV.

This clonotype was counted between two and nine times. CDR3 DNA: TGTGCCAGCAGTTTTAGGCAGAGCTCCTACAATGAGCAGTTCTTC. This codes for CASSFRQSSYNEQFF. The chain links TRBV12-3 or TRBV12-4 to TRBJ2-1, with unresolved D. The CDR3 spans 15 residues. Trimming pared 3 bases from V and 0 bases from J, leaving 9 bases between.

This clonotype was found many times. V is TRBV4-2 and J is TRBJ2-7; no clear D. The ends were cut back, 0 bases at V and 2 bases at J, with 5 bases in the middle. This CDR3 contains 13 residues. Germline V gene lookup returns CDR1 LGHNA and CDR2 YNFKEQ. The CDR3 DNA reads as TGTGCCAGCAGCCAAGATATACCCTACGAGCAGTACTTC. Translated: CASSQDIPYEQYF.